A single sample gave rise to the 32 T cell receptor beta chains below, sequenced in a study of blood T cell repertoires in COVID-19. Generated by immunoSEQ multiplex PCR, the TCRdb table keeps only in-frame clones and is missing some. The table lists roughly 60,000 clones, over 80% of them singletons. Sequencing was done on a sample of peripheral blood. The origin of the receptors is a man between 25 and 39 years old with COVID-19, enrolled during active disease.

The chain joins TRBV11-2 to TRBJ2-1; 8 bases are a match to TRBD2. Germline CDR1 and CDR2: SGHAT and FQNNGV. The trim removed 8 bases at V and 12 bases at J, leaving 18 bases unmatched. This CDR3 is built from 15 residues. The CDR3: CASGPPSGRGSRQFF. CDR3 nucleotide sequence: TGTGCCAGCGGTCCCCCCAGCGGGAGAGGAAGTAGGCAGTTCTTC.

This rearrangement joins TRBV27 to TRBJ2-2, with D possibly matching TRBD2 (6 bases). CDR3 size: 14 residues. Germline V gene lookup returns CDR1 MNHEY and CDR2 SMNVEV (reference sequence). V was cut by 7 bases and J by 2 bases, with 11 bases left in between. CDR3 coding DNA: TGTGCCAGCACCGGACTACTAAACACCGGGGAGCTGTTTTTT. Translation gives CASTGLLNTGELFF.

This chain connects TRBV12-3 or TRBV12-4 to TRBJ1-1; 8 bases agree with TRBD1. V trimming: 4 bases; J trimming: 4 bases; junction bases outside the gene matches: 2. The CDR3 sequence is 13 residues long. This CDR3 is CASSSDRATEAFF. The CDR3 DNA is TGTGCCAGCAGTTCGGACAGGGCCACTGAAGCTTTCTTT.

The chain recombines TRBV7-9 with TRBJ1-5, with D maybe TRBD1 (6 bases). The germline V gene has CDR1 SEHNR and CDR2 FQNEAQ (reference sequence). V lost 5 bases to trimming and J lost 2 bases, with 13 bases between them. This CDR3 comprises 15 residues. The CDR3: CASSPGDSGNQPQHF. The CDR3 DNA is TGTGCCAGCAGCCCAGGGGATAGTGGCAATCAGCCCCAGCATTTT.

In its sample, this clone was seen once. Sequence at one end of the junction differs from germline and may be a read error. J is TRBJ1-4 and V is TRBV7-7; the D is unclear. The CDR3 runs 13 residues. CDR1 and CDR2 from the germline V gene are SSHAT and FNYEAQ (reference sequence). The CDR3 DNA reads TGTGCTAGCAGCTTCGACGCGGGTGAAAAACTGTTTTTT. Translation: CASSFDAGEKLFF.

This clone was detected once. CDR3: CASREESGANVLTF. The CDR3 bases are TGTGCCAGCAGGGAGGAATCTGGGGCCAACGTCCTGACTTTC. The chain joins TRBV6-5 to TRBJ2-6, with D perhaps matching TRBD2 (5 bases). This CDR3 has 14 residues. Trimming shortened V by 6 bases and J by 1 base, and 7 bases separated the two germline ends. Germline lookup yields CDR1 MNHEY and CDR2 SVGAGI.

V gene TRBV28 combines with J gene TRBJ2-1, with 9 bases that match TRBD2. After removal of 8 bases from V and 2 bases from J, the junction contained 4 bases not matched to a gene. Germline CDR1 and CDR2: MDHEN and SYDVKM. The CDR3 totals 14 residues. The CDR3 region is CASGGRAPYNEQFF. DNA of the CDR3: TGTGCCAGCGGCGGGAGGGCCCCCTACAATGAGCAGTTCTTC.

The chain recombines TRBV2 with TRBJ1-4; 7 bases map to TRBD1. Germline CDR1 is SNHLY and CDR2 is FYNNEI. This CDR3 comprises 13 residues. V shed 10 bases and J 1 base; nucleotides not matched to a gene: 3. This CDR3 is CATHRGTNEKLFF. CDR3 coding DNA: TGTGCCACCCACAGGGGAACTAATGAAAAACTGTTTTTT.

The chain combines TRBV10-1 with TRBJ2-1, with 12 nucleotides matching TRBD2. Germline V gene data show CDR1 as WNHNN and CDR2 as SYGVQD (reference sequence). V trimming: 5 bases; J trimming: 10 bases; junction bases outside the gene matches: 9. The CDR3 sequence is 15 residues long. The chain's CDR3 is CASSPGTSGSDEQFF. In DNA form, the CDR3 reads TGCGCCAGCAGTCCCGGGACTAGCGGGTCCGACGAGCAGTTCTTC.

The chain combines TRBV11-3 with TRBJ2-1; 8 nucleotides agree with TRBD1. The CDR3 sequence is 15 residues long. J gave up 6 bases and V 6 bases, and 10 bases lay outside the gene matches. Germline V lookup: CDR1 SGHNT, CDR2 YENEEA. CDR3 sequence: CASSHWTGSSNEQFF. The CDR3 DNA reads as TGTGCCAGCAGTCATTGGACAGGGTCCAGCAATGAGCAGTTCTTC.

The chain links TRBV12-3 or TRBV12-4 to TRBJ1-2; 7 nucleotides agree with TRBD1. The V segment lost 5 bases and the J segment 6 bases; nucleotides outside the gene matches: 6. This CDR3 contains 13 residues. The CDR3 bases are TGTGCCAGCAGTCACAACAGGGGTGATGGCTACACCTTC. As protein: CASSHNRGDGYTF.

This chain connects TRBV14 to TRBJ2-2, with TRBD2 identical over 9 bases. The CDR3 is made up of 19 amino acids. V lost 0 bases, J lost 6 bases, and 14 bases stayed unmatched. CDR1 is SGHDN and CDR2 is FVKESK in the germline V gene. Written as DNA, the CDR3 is TGTGCCAGCAGCCAAGAAGGATCTCTTGGGCTAGCGGGATCCGGGGAGCTGTTTTTT. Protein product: CASSQEGSLGLAGSGELFF.

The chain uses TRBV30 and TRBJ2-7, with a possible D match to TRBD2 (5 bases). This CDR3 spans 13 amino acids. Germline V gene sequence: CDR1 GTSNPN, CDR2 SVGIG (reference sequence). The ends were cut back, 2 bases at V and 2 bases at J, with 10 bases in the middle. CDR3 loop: CAWSLGATYEQYF. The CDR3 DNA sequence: TGTGCCTGGAGTTTGGGAGCTACCTACGAGCAGTACTTC. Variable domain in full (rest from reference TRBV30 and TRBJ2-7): SQTIHQWPATLVQPVGSPLSLECTVEGTSNPNLYWYRQAAGRGLQLLFYSVGIGQISSEVPQNLSASRPQDRQFILSSKKLLLSDSGFYLCAWSLGATYEQYFGPGTRLTVT.

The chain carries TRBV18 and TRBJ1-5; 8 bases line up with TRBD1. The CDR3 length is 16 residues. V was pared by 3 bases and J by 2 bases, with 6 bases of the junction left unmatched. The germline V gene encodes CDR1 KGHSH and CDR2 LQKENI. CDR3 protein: CASSPSQGARNQPQHF. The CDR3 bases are TGTGCCAGCTCACCCTCTCAGGGGGCCCGCAATCAGCCCCAGCATTTT.

As DNA, the CDR3 is TGTGCCAGTAGTACGACTAATTTATACAATAACGTTGAGCAGTTCTTC. As protein: CASSTTNLYNNVEQFF. V and J are TRBV19 and TRBJ2-1, with a weak D call TRBD2 (5 bases). In germline, CDR1 is LNHDA, CDR2 SQIVND (reference sequence). The V gene lost 4 bases and the J gene lost 9 bases, with 22 bases spanning the gap. The CDR3 is made up of 16 amino acids.

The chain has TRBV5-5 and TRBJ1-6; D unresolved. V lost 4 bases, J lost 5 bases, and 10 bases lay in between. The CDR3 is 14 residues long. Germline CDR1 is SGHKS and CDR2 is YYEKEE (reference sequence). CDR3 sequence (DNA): TGTGCCAGCAGCCTGGGTCTCGATAATTCACCCCTCCACTTT. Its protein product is CASSLGLDNSPLHF. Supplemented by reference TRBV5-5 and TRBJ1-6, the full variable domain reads DAGVTQSPTHLIKTRGQQVTLRCSPISGHKSVSWYQQVLGQGPQFIFQYYEKEERGRGNFPDRFSARQFPNYSSELNVNALLLGDSALYLCASSLGLDNSPLHFGNGTRLTVT.

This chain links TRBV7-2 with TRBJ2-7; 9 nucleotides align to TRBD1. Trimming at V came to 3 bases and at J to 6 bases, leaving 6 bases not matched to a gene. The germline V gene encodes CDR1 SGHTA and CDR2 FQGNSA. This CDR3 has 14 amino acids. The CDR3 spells CASSLNRGPFEQYF. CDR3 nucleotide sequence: TGTGCCAGCAGCTTGAACAGGGGGCCTTTCGAGCAGTACTTC.

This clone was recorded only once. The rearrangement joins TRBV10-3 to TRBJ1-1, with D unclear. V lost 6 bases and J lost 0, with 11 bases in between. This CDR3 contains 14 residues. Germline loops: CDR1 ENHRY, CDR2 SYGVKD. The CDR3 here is CAISPEPMNTEAFF. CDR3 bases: TGTGCCATCAGCCCGGAGCCCATGAACACTGAAGCTTTCTTT.

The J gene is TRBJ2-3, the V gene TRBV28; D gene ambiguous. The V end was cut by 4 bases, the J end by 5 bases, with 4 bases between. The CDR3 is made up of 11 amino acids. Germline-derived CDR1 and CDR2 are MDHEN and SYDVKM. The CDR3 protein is CASSSIDTQYF. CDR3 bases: TGTGCCAGCAGTTCTATAGATACGCAGTATTTT.

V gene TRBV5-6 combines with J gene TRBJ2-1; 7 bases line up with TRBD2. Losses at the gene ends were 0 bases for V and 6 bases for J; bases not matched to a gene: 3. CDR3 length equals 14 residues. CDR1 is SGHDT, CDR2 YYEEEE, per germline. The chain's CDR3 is CASSLGGRVNEQFF. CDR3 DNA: TGTGCCAGCAGCTTGGGTGGGAGGGTCAATGAGCAGTTCTTC.

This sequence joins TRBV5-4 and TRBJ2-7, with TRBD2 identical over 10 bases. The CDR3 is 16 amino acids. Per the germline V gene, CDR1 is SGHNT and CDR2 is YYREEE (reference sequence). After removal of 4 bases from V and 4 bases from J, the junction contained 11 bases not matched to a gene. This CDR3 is CASSPTPGTSVYEQYF. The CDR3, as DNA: TGTGCCAGCAGCCCTACCCCCGGGACTAGCGTTTACGAGCAGTACTTC. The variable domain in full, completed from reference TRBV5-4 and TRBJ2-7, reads ETGVTQSPTHLIKTRGQQVTLRCSSQSGHNTVSWYQQALGQGPQFIFQYYREEENGRGNFPPRFSGLQFPNYSSELNVNALELDDSALYLCASSPTPGTSVYEQYFGPGTRLTVT.

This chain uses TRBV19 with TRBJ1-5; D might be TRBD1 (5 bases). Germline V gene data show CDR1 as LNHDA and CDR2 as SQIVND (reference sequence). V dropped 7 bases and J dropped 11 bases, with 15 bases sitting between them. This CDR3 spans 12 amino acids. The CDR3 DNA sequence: TGTGCCAGTAACCCTCAGGGCGAAGCCCAGCATTTT. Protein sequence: CASNPQGEAQHF.

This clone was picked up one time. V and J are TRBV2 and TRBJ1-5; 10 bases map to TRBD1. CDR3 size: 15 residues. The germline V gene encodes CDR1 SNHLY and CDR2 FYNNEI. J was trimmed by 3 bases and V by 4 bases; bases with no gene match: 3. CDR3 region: CASSGGQGNNQPQHF. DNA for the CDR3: TGTGCCAGCAGTGGGGGACAGGGGAACAATCAGCCCCAGCATTTT.

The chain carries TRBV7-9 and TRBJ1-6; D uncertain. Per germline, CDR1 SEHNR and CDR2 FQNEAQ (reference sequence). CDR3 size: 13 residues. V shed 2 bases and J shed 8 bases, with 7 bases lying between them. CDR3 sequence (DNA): TGTGCCAGCAGCTTATCGGCGGATTCACCCCTCCACTTT. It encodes CASSLSADSPLHF.

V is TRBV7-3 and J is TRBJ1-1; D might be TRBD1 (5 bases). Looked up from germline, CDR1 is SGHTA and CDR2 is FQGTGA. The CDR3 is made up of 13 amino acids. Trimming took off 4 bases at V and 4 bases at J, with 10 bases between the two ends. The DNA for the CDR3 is TGTGCCAGCAGCTACCAGGGTAGCACTGAAGCTTTCTTT. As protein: CASSYQGSTEAFF.

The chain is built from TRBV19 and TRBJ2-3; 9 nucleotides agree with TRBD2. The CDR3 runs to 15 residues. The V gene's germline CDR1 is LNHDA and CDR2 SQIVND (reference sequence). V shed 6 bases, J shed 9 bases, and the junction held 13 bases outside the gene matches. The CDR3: CASSRASGARMTQYF. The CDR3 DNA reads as TGTGCCAGTAGCCGGGCTAGCGGGGCGAGAATGACGCAGTATTTT.

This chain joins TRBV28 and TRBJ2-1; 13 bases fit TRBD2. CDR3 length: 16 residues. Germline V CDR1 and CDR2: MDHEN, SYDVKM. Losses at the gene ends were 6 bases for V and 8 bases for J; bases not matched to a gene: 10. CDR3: CASSLGTSGIIDEQFF. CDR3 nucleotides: TGTGCCAGCAGCTTGGGGACTAGCGGGATTATAGATGAGCAGTTCTTC.

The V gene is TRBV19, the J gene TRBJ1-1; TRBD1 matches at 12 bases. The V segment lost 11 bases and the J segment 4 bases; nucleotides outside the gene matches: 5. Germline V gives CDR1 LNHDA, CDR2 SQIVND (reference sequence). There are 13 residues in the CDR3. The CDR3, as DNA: TGTGCCGCTGGGGGACAGGGGGCCACTGAAGCTTTCTTT. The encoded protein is CAAGGQGATEAFF.

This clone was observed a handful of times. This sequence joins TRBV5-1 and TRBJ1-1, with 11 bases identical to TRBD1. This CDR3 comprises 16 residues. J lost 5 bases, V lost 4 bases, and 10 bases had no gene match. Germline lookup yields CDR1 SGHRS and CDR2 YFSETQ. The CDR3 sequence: CASSGRDRGYETEAFF. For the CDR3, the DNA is TGCGCCAGCAGCGGCCGGGACAGGGGGTATGAAACTGAAGCTTTCTTT. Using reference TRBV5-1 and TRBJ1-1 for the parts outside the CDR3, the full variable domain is KAGVTQTPRYLIKTRGQQVTLSCSPISGHRSVSWYQQTPGQGLQFLFEYFSETQRNKGNFPGRFSGRQFSNSRSEMNVSTLELGDSALYLCASSGRDRGYETEAFFGQGTRLTVV.

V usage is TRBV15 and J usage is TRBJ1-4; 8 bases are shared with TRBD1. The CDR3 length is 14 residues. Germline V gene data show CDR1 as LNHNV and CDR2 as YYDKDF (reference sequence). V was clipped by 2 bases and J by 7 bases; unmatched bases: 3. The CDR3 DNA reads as TGTGCCACCAGCAGATGGGGACAGGCTGAAAAACTGTTTTTT. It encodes CATSRWGQAEKLFF.

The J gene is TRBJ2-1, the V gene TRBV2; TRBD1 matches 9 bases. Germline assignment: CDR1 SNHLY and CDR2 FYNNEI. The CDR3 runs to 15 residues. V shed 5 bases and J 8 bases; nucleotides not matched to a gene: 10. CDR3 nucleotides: TGTGCCAGCAGTATCCGGGACAGGGTCGACGATGAGCAGTTCTTC. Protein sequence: CASSIRDRVDDEQFF.

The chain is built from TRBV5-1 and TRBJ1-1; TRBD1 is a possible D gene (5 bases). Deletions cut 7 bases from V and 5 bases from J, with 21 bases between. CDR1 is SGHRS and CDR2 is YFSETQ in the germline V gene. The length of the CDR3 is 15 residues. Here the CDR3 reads CASSQRRGDSTEAFF. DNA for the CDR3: TGCGCCAGCTCACAAAGGAGGGGAGATTCGACTGAAGCTTTCTTT.